This T cell receptor beta chain appears in the sequencing data of a study of shared clonotypes between healthy human individuals. The study's findings and limits: Rarefaction curves obtained for sorted subsets showed sequencing incomplete despite large depth.

Turning to this clone: What it recognizes is unknown.

The table came from immunoSEQ multiplex PCR; TCRdb's copy has only in-frame clones and leaves some out. The table has hundreds of thousands of clones, 97% seen once. This CDR3 contains 12 residues. The V gene's germline CDR1 is MDHEN and CDR2 SYDVKM. V was shortened by 5 bases and J by 6 bases, with 11 bases between the two germline ends. The chain links TRBV28 to TRBJ2-7, with a tentative D call TRBD2 (5 bases). The clonotype originates from a woman in her 30s in good health. Sample: naive CD4+ T cells sorted from blood. Subset in this sample: CD45RA+ positively selected. CDR3 DNA: TGTGCCAGCAGTACTAGACAAAGCGAGCAGTACTTC. This codes for CASSTRQSEQYF.